This T cell receptor (beta chain) was sequenced during a study of T cells in Graves' hyperthyroidism and ophthalmopathy. This clonotype was recorded a few times. Amplification yielded TCR beta CDR3 regions, with RNA transcripts as the source. The HTBI primer set drove a first-round RT-PCR of the TCR CDR3. TCRdb reanalysed the multiplex PCR reads using MiXCR and keeps one entry per CDR3 protein. The table records a few hundred thousand distinct CDR3 sequences, roughly 46% of them present only once. V shed 1 base and J 4 bases; nucleotides not matched to a gene: 17. In germline, CDR1 is MNHEY, CDR2 SVGEGT. The CDR3 has 21 residues.

The chain combines TRBV6-2 or TRBV6-3 with TRBJ2-6; 9 positions agree with TRBD1. Sequenced material: peripheral blood or thyroid tissue (not recorded which). The receptor was derived from a woman aged 18 to 35 with Graves' hyperthyroidism. CDR3 bases: TGTGCCAGCAGTTACTGGTCCCGGGACAGGGCTTCTCTGTACGGGGCCAACGTCCTGACTTTC. Its protein product is CASSYWSRDRASLYGANVLTF.